The 29 T cell receptor beta chains in this list originate from one sample, sequenced in a study of cytomegalovirus exposure and HLA in healthy donors. The PCR ran on 60 Vbeta and 13 Jbeta primers. The method was immunoSEQ multiplex PCR; TCRdb's version includes in-frame clones alone and lacks a portion of them. The sample yields roughly 100,000 clones, 60% to 80% seen once. Sequencing was performed on PBMCs. These receptors all come from a man aged 50-59 years in good health and CMV-seropositive.

This clone was counted a single time. The J gene is TRBJ2-1, the V gene TRBV11-3, with D perhaps TRBD1 (6 bases). This CDR3 has 13 amino acids. With 6 bases removed from V and 2 bases from J, the gap between germline ends came to 8 bases. The germline gives CDR1 SGHNT, CDR2 YENEEA. CDR3: CASSGGAYNEQFF. For the CDR3, the DNA is TGTGCCAGCAGTGGGGGCGCCTACAATGAGCAGTTCTTC.

This chain uses TRBV29-1 with TRBJ2-5; the D gene is possibly TRBD1 (6 bases). Trimming took 6 bases from V and 4 from J, leaving 12 bases between them. The CDR3 loop spans 12 amino acids. From germline, CDR1 is SQVTM and CDR2 ANQGSEA. The CDR3 bases are TGCAGCGTGGAACAGGGCCCAGAGACCCAGTACTTC. Translating gives CSVEQGPETQYF.

The rearrangement links TRBV6-5 to TRBJ1-1; 10 bases line up with TRBD1. Looked up from germline, CDR1 is MNHEY and CDR2 is SVGAGI. J gave up 5 bases and V 6 bases, and 9 bases lay outside the gene matches. CDR3 length: 15 residues. The CDR3 DNA is TGTGCCAGCAGCCGTCGACAGGGGGCAAGGACTGAAGCTTTCTTT. It is translated as CASSRRQGARTEAFF.

This clone was recorded once. This chain's CDR3 is CASSLSGGPLSNQPQHF. CDR3 in DNA: TGTGCCAGCAGCCTCTCGGGCGGGCCCTTAAGCAATCAGCCCCAGCATTTT. The chain links TRBV7-2 to TRBJ1-5; no clear D gene. CDR1 is SGHTA and CDR2 is FQGNSA in the germline V gene. V lost 5 bases, J lost 1 base, and 18 bases lay in between. The CDR3 has 17 residues.

The chain is built from TRBV6-6 and TRBJ1-1; D gene ambiguous. Trimming removed 6 bases from V and 1 base from J, with 18 bases in between. The CDR3 runs 16 residues. Germline assignment: CDR1 MNHNY and CDR2 SVGAGI (reference sequence). CDR3 amino acids: CASSFDTSGSNTEAFF. CDR3 nucleotide sequence: TGTGCCAGCAGCTTTGACACATCGGGGTCGAACACTGAAGCTTTCTTT.

This rearrangement joins TRBV9 to TRBJ2-7; D perhaps matches TRBD1 (6 bases). The CDR3 is 14 amino acids. Trimming took off 3 bases at V and 5 bases at J, with 15 bases between the two ends. Germline V gene data show CDR1 as SGDLS and CDR2 as YYNGEE. The CDR3 region is CASSARQVNDEQYF. The CDR3 bases are TGTGCCAGCAGCGCAAGACAGGTTAACGACGAGCAGTACTTC.

This clone occurred once. The gene calls are TRBV27 and TRBJ2-1; TRBD2 matches at 8 bases. Germline assignment: CDR1 MNHEY and CDR2 SMNVEV (reference sequence). CDR3 size: 14 residues. Losses at the gene ends were 6 bases for V and 7 bases for J; bases not matched to a gene: 8. The CDR3 region is CASRRYGRENEQFF. The CDR3 DNA reads TGTGCCAGCAGACGTTACGGGAGGGAAAATGAGCAGTTCTTC.

The CDR3 protein is CASSSTGVEQYF. CDR3 DNA: TGTGCCAGCAGTTCTACAGGGGTCGAGCAGTACTTC. V and J are TRBV7-9 and TRBJ2-7; 7 nucleotides line up with TRBD1. The CDR3 extends over 12 amino acids. Germline-derived CDR1 and CDR2 are SEHNR and FQNEAQ (reference sequence). J was trimmed by 6 bases and V by 6 bases; bases with no gene match: 5.

The CDR3 spells CASGQAGGPDEQYF. CDR3 in DNA: TGCGCCAGCGGACAAGCGGGAGGGCCGGACGAGCAGTACTTC. This chain uses TRBV5-1 with TRBJ2-7, with 10 nucleotides matching TRBD2. The CDR3 runs 14 residues. The germline V gene has CDR1 SGHRS and CDR2 YFSETQ. J was trimmed by 5 bases and V by 7 bases; bases with no gene match: 9.

V and J are TRBV9 and TRBJ2-7, with a weak D call TRBD2 (5 bases). The germline CDR1 and CDR2 sequences are SGDLS and YYNGEE. The length of the CDR3 is 14 residues. Trimming took 4 bases from V and 3 from J, leaving 14 bases between them. The CDR3 protein is CASSSRPRGYEQYF. DNA for the CDR3: TGTGCCAGCAGCTCCCGACCCCGGGGCTACGAGCAGTACTTC. The complete variable domain, with remaining parts taken from reference TRBV9 and TRBJ2-7, reads DSGVTQTPKHLITATGQRVTLRCSPRSGDLSVYWYQQSLDQGLQFLIQYYNGEERAKGNILERFSAQQFPDLHSELNLSSLELGDSALYFCASSSRPRGYEQYFGPGTRLTVT.

This clone was counted only a few times. Relative to the germline gene, one junction end is altered; a read error may explain this. The chain recombines TRBV18 with TRBJ2-1; D possibly corresponds to TRBD2 (5 bases). The CDR3 loop spans 15 amino acids. CDR1 and CDR2 from the germline V gene are KGHSH and LQKENI. The CDR3 region has the DNA TGTGCCAGCTCCACTAAGAGGGCGCGCTACGATGAGCAGTTCTTC. Protein sequence: CASSTKRARYDEQFF.

J is TRBJ2-5 and V is TRBV5-6, with D maybe TRBD1 (6 bases). Between the trimmed V and J ends, which lost 1 base and 2 bases, there was a span of 12 bases. The CDR3 sequence is 15 residues long. In germline, CDR1 is SGHDT, CDR2 YYEEEE. The CDR3: CASSLSGTQQETQYF. Written as DNA, the CDR3 is TGTGCCAGCAGCTTGTCCGGGACACAACAAGAGACCCAGTACTTC.

The chain couples TRBV2 to TRBJ2-7, with D maybe TRBD1 (6 bases). V gave up 10 bases and J gave up 2 bases, with 18 bases separating them. The CDR3 is 14 amino acids. Germline CDR1 SNHLY, CDR2 FYNNEI. CDR3 sequence (DNA): TGTGCCACCCTCCGGGTTGGACAGACCTACGAGCAGTACTTC. It encodes CATLRVGQTYEQYF.

The rearrangement uses TRBV4-1 and TRBJ1-2; no reliable D call. The germline V and J ends were trimmed by 1 base and 8 bases, with 11 bases remaining between them. The CDR3 is made up of 13 amino acids. Germline loops: CDR1 MGHRA, CDR2 YSYEKL. CDR3 residues: CASSQGSGYGYTF. The CDR3 region has the DNA TGCGCCAGCAGCCAAGGGTCCGGGTACGGCTACACCTTC.

The chain combines TRBV28 with TRBJ2-5, with D maybe TRBD1 (6 bases). V gave up 3 bases and J gave up 5 bases, with 16 bases separating them. The V gene's germline CDR1 is MDHEN and CDR2 SYDVKM. The CDR3 sequence is 15 residues long. This CDR3 reads CASSFGPGQLETQYF. CDR3 in DNA: TGTGCCAGCAGTTTTGGCCCCGGACAGCTGGAGACCCAGTACTTC.

V and J are TRBV19 and TRBJ2-7; 10 nucleotides line up with TRBD2. Germline V gives CDR1 LNHDA, CDR2 SQIVND (reference sequence). This CDR3 has 15 amino acids. V shed 4 bases, J shed 3 bases, and the junction held 6 bases outside the gene matches. CDR3 nucleotide sequence: TGTGCCAGTAGTACGGCTAGCGGGAGAATCTACGAGCAGTACTTC. Translating it yields CASSTASGRIYEQYF.

This chain joins TRBV28 and TRBJ2-3, with D possibly matching TRBD2 (6 bases). CDR3 size: 16 residues. V was clipped by 6 bases and J by 2 bases, with 18 bases between them. Germline V gives CDR1 MDHEN, CDR2 SYDVKM. The CDR3: CASSGHLGLATDTQYF. The CDR3, as DNA: TGTGCCAGCAGCGGACATCTGGGACTCGCCACAGATACGCAGTATTTT.

The CDR3 reads CASSLQGAPGETQYF. CDR3 in DNA: TGTGCCAGCAGCTTACAGGGGGCCCCGGGTGAGACCCAGTACTTC. The V and J genes are TRBV11-2 and TRBJ2-5; 8 nucleotides line up with TRBD1. Germline values: CDR1 SGHAT, CDR2 FQNNGV. The length of the CDR3 is 15 residues. With 2 bases clipped from V and 5 bases from J, the junction kept 7 bases outside the gene matches.

The genes are TRBV5-1 and TRBJ1-4; TRBD1 matches 8 bases. Germline CDR1 is SGHRS and CDR2 is YFSETQ. This CDR3 is built from 18 residues. Trimming at V came to 2 bases and at J to 0 bases, leaving 9 bases not matched to a gene. The CDR3 region is CASSLDGTGIATNEKLFF. The CDR3 DNA sequence: TGCGCCAGCAGCTTAGATGGGACAGGCATTGCAACTAATGAAAAACTGTTTTTT.

This clone has a handful of counts. The V and J genes are TRBV7-8 and TRBJ2-5, with D possibly TRBD1 on 7 matching bases. Germline V gene sequence: CDR1 SGHVS, CDR2 FQNEAQ. This CDR3 is built from 15 residues. Trimming removed 4 bases at V and 4 bases at J, with 16 bases between. CDR3 region: CASSSSGGFGETQYF. The CDR3 DNA sequence: TGTGCCAGCAGCTCTTCAGGGGGGTTCGGAGAGACCCAGTACTTC.

CDR3 nucleotides: TGTGCCAGCAGTCCTCGGACTACCACCTACGAGCAGTACTTC. It encodes CASSPRTTTYEQYF. This chain uses TRBV6-4 with TRBJ2-7; D is perhaps TRBD2 (6 bases). Per the germline V gene, CDR1 is MRHNA and CDR2 is SNTAGT. Trimming took off 5 bases at V and 2 bases at J, with 13 bases between the two ends. The CDR3 is 14 residues long.

Here the CDR3 DNA reads TGTGCCAGTAGTATCCCCAATTGGGCGGGAGACAATGAGCAGTTCTTC. Amino acid sequence: CASSIPNWAGDNEQFF. The chain uses TRBV19 and TRBJ2-1, with 7 positions matching TRBD2. The CDR3 extends over 16 amino acids. V trimming: 3 bases; J trimming: 5 bases; junction bases outside the gene matches: 10. Germline CDR1 reads LNHDA; CDR2 reads SQIVND (reference sequence).

This rearrangement joins TRBV5-4 to TRBJ2-7; 12 bases are shared with TRBD1. V gave up 4 bases and J gave up 4 bases; unmatched junction bases: 9. Germline V CDR1 and CDR2: SGHNT, YYREEE (reference sequence). There are 16 residues in the CDR3. CDR3 loop: CASSRDPGQGAYEQYF. CDR3 nucleotide sequence: TGTGCCAGCAGCAGGGACCCGGGACAGGGGGCTTACGAGCAGTACTTC. The full variable domain, in which reference TRBV5-4 and TRBJ2-7 provide the parts outside the CDR3, is ETGVTQSPTHLIKTRGQQVTLRCSSQSGHNTVSWYQQALGQGPQFIFQYYREEENGRGNFPPRFSGLQFPNYSSELNVNALELDDSALYLCASSRDPGQGAYEQYFGPGTRLTVT.

The chain recombines TRBV7-6 with TRBJ2-5; 9 bases agree with TRBD2. Germline CDR1 and CDR2: SGHVS and FNYEAQ. The CDR3 extends over 18 amino acids. V was clipped by 6 bases and J by 9 bases; unmatched bases: 23. The CDR3 spells CASRPIRTTAGGPQAQYF. The CDR3 DNA is TGTGCCAGCAGACCAATCCGCACGACAGCGGGGGGACCTCAGGCCCAGTACTTC.

This clone appeared a single time. The gene calls are TRBV7-7 and TRBJ2-1; TRBD1 might be the D (6 bases). CDR3 length equals 14 residues. Trimming shortened V by 5 bases and J by 6 bases, and 14 bases separated the two germline ends. Germline CDR1 SSHAT, CDR2 FNYEAQ (reference sequence). The CDR3, as DNA: TGTGCCAGCAGCATAACAGGACAGCGCAATGAGCAGTTCTTC. Translated, it gives CASSITGQRNEQFF.

V and J are TRBV7-3 and TRBJ2-3, with D uncertain. The CDR3 length is 12 residues. Germline CDR1 reads SGHTA; CDR2 reads FQGTGA. V was trimmed by 8 bases and J by 5 bases, leaving 11 bases between them. For the CDR3, the DNA is TGTGCCAGCTCTCACGGTGGAGATACGCAGTATTTT. Amino acid sequence: CASSHGGDTQYF. Variable domain in full (rest from reference TRBV7-3 and TRBJ2-3): GAGVSQTPSNKVTEKGKYVELRCDPISGHTALYWYRQSLGQGPEFLIYFQGTGAADDSGLPNDRFFAVRPEGSVSTLKIQRTERGDSAVYLCASSHGGDTQYFGPGTRLTVL.

The V call is TRBV5-1, the J call TRBJ2-3; D is perhaps TRBD1 (5 bases). CDR3 length: 14 amino acids. Germline V gene lookup returns CDR1 SGHRS and CDR2 YFSETQ. The ends were cut back, 6 bases at V and 6 bases at J, with 17 bases in the middle. CDR3: CASKTVGDTDTQYF. The CDR3 nucleotides are TGCGCCAGCAAAACGGTAGGGGATACGGATACGCAGTATTTT.

The chain employs TRBV5-1 and TRBJ2-1; 9 nucleotides match TRBD2. V shed 1 base and J 4 bases; nucleotides not matched to a gene: 12. The length of the CDR3 is 18 residues. Germline V gives CDR1 SGHRS, CDR2 YFSETQ. This CDR3 is CASSLSNIAGVVYNEQFF. Written as DNA, the CDR3 is TGCGCCAGCAGCTTGTCAAACATAGCGGGAGTGGTTTACAATGAGCAGTTCTTC.

This chain joins TRBV6-6 and TRBJ2-5, with a weak D call TRBD1 (6 bases). The CDR3 is 13 amino acids. Trimming pared 7 bases from V and 4 bases from J, leaving 13 bases between. From germline, CDR1 is MNHNY and CDR2 SVGAGI (reference sequence). The CDR3, as DNA: TGTGCCAGCAATAACAGGGTAACAGAGACCCAGTACTTC. This translates into CASNNRVTETQYF.